This entry lists 8 T cell receptor beta chains sequenced from one sample in a study of T cells in localized non-small cell lung cancer. Profiling relied on immunoSEQ multiplex PCR, and the TCRdb table lists in-frame clones only, not all of them. Here the sample spans under 35,000 clones, roughly 90% being singletons. The sequencing here drew on peripheral blood, taken before any cancer treatment. The receptors stem from a female donor at least 60 years old with stage I lung adenocarcinoma.

The chain employs TRBV11-2 and TRBJ1-1; D is possibly TRBD1 (5 bases). In germline, CDR1 is SGHAT, CDR2 FQNNGV. This CDR3 is 15 amino acids long. The germline V and J ends were trimmed by 4 bases and 4 bases, with 16 bases remaining between them. The CDR3 loop reads CASSSRGTHFTEAFF. In nucleotides, the CDR3 is TGTGCCAGCAGCTCCCGAGGGACTCACTTCACTGAAGCTTTCTTT.

The chain recombines TRBV6-1 with TRBJ1-1; D call uncertain. The CDR3 sequence is 11 residues long. Trimming took 3 bases from V and 6 from J, leaving 5 bases between them. Germline V gene data show CDR1 as MNHNS and CDR2 as SASEGT. The CDR3 coding sequence is TGTGCCAGCAGTGAGGGCCCTGAAGCTTTCTTT. Translation: CASSEGPEAFF.

This sequence joins TRBV28 and TRBJ2-7, with a possible D match to TRBD2 (6 bases). This CDR3 spans 14 amino acids. V was cut by 3 bases and J by 6 bases, with 15 bases left in between. From germline, CDR1 is MDHEN and CDR2 SYDVKM. The CDR3 DNA reads as TGTGCCAGCAGTTTCCTCAGGGCCGGGGGCGAGCAGTACTTC. Translated, it gives CASSFLRAGGEQYF.

The V call is TRBV29-1, the J call TRBJ2-7, with TRBD1 identical over 7 bases. J gave up 3 bases and V 6 bases, and 14 bases lay outside the gene matches. This CDR3 comprises 15 residues. CDR1 is SQVTM, CDR2 ANQGSEA, per germline. The CDR3, as DNA: TGCAGCGTCGAAATCCGATCCGGGACAGTCTACGAGCAGTACTTC. Protein product: CSVEIRSGTVYEQYF.

CDR3 nucleotides: TGTGCCAGCAGTTCGAACAGGGGAGAGGGCACTGAAGCTTTCTTT. This codes for CASSSNRGEGTEAFF. The chain recombines TRBV6-5 with TRBJ1-1, with 7 positions matching TRBD1. V was pared by 4 bases and J by 4 bases, with 9 bases of the junction left unmatched. The CDR3 contains 15 residues. The germline V gene has CDR1 MNHEY and CDR2 SVGAGI.

The chain couples TRBV5-1 to TRBJ1-6; 8 nucleotides line up with TRBD1. Germline V gene data show CDR1 as SGHRS and CDR2 as YFSETQ. V was clipped by 4 bases and J by 10 bases; unmatched bases: 7. The length of the CDR3 is 14 residues. The CDR3 reads CASSQQGEGSPLHF. The CDR3 region has the DNA TGCGCCAGCAGCCAACAGGGGGAAGGATCACCCCTCCACTTT.

The CDR3 region has the DNA TGCGCCAGCAGCCATTCCCGGGACCCAACTAATGAAAAACTGTTTTTT. Protein sequence: CASSHSRDPTNEKLFF. V and J are TRBV4-1 and TRBJ1-4, with D possibly matching TRBD1 (5 bases). Germline V gene data show CDR1 as MGHRA and CDR2 as YSYEKL. Trimming took off 3 bases at V and 0 bases at J, with 11 bases between the two ends. CDR3 length: 16 residues.

This clone is a singleton in its sample. This chain uses TRBV4-2 with TRBJ2-3; 7 bases are a match to TRBD1. The CDR3 has 14 amino acids. Germline CDR1 reads LGHNA; CDR2 reads YNFKEQ. Trimming removed 3 bases from V and 0 bases from J; junction bases left unmatched: 0. The CDR3 loop reads CASSQDRSTDTQYF. The CDR3 coding sequence is TGTGCCAGCAGCCAGGACAGGAGCACAGATACGCAGTATTTT.